What follows are 16 T cell receptor beta chains derived from one specimen sequenced in a study of T cell responses to AZD1222 COVID-19 vaccine. Produced via immunoSEQ multiplex PCR; TCRdb's table is partial and in-frame only. The sample has 150,000 to 200,000 clones; 94% are singletons. Sequencing was performed on peripheral blood, taken on day 0 of AZD1222 vaccination. The receptors were sampled from an adult in good health.

This chain links TRBV7-9 with TRBJ1-5; D unresolved. Germline V gene lookup returns CDR1 SEHNR and CDR2 FQNEAQ (reference sequence). Trimming stripped 3 bases from V and 1 base from J, with 16 bases between. This CDR3 region has 17 residues. The CDR3 DNA is TGTGCCAGCAGCTTCCCGAAGAGCAGACGGAGCAATCAGCCCCAGCATTTT. Amino acids: CASSFPKSRRSNQPQHF. The entire variable domain, with the rest obtained from reference TRBV7-9 and TRBJ1-5, is as follows: DTGVSQNPRHKITKRGQNVTFRCDPISEHNRLYWYRQTLGQGPEFLTYFQNEAQLEKSRLLSDRFSAERPKGSFSTLEIQRTEQGDSAMYLCASSFPKSRRSNQPQHFGDGTRLSIL.

The rearrangement links TRBV9 to TRBJ2-7; 11 bases fit TRBD2. V trimming: 3 bases; J trimming: 0 bases; junction bases outside the gene matches: 2. There are 15 residues in the CDR3. CDR1 and CDR2 (germline): SGDLS, YYNGEE. The CDR3, as DNA: TGTGCCAGCAGCGCTACTAGCGGGAGCTCCTACGAGCAGTACTTC. Translation: CASSATSGSSYEQYF.

V is TRBV3-1 (or the pseudogene TRBV3-2) and J is TRBJ2-7, with 14 bases that match TRBD2. In germline, CDR1 is LGHDT, CDR2 YNNKEL (reference sequence). The CDR3 consists of 16 residues. V lost 1 base, J lost 7 bases, and 6 bases stayed unmatched. This chain's CDR3 is CASSQAGTSGSREQYF. The CDR3 DNA sequence: TGTGCCAGCAGCCAAGCGGGGACTAGCGGGAGCCGGGAGCAGTACTTC.

This rearrangement joins TRBV15 to TRBJ1-1; D might be TRBD1 (6 bases). V dropped 1 base and J dropped 1 base, with 10 bases sitting between them. The germline CDR1 and CDR2 sequences are LNHNV and YYDKDF (reference sequence). This CDR3 is 15 amino acids long. The CDR3, as DNA: TGTGCCACCAGCAGAGGGGGGGCGTGGAACACTGAAGCTTTCTTT. It codes for CATSRGGAWNTEAFF.

The genes are TRBV7-8 and TRBJ2-7; no clear D gene. Germline V gene sequence: CDR1 SGHVS, CDR2 FQNEAQ. V dropped 1 base and J dropped 3 bases, with 10 bases sitting between them. CDR3 length: 14 amino acids. This CDR3 is CASSLEARVYEQYF. The CDR3 coding sequence is TGTGCCAGCAGCTTAGAAGCTAGGGTCTACGAGCAGTACTTC. The whole variable domain, remainder taken from reference TRBV7-8 and TRBJ2-7, is GAGVSQSPRYKVAKRGQDVALRCDPISGHVSLFWYQQALGQGPEFLTYFQNEAQLDKSGLPSDRFFAERPEGSVSTLKIQRTQQEDSAVYLCASSLEARVYEQYFGPGTRLTVT.

This rearrangement joins TRBV27 to TRBJ2-7, with 10 bases aligning to TRBD1. The CDR3 loop spans 14 amino acids. Germline CDR1 is MNHEY and CDR2 is SMNVEV (reference sequence). After removal of 6 bases from V and 4 bases from J, the junction contained 6 bases not matched to a gene. In DNA form, the CDR3 reads TGTGCCAGCAGCTTTTTGGACAGGGGGTACGAGCAGTACTTC. As protein: CASSFLDRGYEQYF.

The chain combines TRBV10-2 with TRBJ1-1; D not resolved. CDR3 length equals 13 residues. Germline V gives CDR1 WSHSY, CDR2 SAAADI. V gave up 8 bases and J gave up 0 bases, with 10 bases separating them. The CDR3 loop reads CASSRALNTEAFF. DNA for the CDR3: TGCGCCAGCTCGAGGGCGCTGAACACTGAAGCTTTCTTT.

This chain joins TRBV12-5 and TRBJ2-1; tentatively, D is TRBD1 (6 bases). V lost 1 base, J lost 11 bases, and 15 bases lay in between. CDR1 is LGHNT and CDR2 is FRNRAP in the germline V gene. The CDR3 is 14 residues long. CDR3 amino acids: CASGLGPGTLQQFF. The CDR3 nucleotides are TGTGCTAGTGGTTTGGGCCCCGGGACACTACAGCAGTTCTTC.

This chain connects TRBV27 to TRBJ2-1; 10 bases agree with TRBD2. The CDR3 has 15 amino acids. The junction had 7 bases not matched to a gene; V was cut back by 5 bases and J by 6 bases. Germline CDR1 is MNHEY and CDR2 is SMNVEV (reference sequence). The CDR3 DNA sequence: TGTGCCAGCAGTCCCGGACTAGCGGCGTCCAATGAGCAGTTCTTC. Translated, it gives CASSPGLAASNEQFF.

The V call is TRBV11-2, the J call TRBJ2-7, with a weak D call TRBD1 (5 bases). Looked up from germline, CDR1 is SGHAT and CDR2 is FQNNGV. CDR3 size: 14 residues. V gave up 4 bases and J gave up 3 bases, with 13 bases separating them. The CDR3 is CASSSRVGVYEQYF. Here the CDR3 DNA reads TGTGCCAGCAGCTCAAGGGTAGGGGTCTACGAGCAGTACTTC.

The gene calls are TRBV6-5 and TRBJ1-4; 10 nucleotides line up with TRBD1. V shed 2 bases and J 3 bases; nucleotides not matched to a gene: 3. The CDR3 has 16 amino acids. CDR1 is MNHEY, CDR2 SVGAGI, per germline. Here the CDR3 reads CASSYGQGVPNEKLFF. The CDR3 DNA sequence: TGTGCCAGCAGTTACGGACAGGGGGTACCTAATGAAAAACTGTTTTTT.

This chain links TRBV10-3 with TRBJ2-2; D not resolved. V lost 1 base and J 2 bases, leaving 11 bases between the germline ends. CDR1 is ENHRY and CDR2 is SYGVKD in the germline V gene. The CDR3 consists of 16 residues. CDR3 bases: TGTGCCATCAGTGAGTTTAGGGCCGGAAACACCGGGGAGCTGTTTTTT. This codes for CAISEFRAGNTGELFF.

The gene calls are TRBV5-5 and TRBJ2-7; TRBD1 matches at 7 bases. The CDR3 contains 14 residues. CDR1 and CDR2 (germline): SGHKS, YYEKEE (reference sequence). The junction had 8 bases not matched to a gene; V was cut back by 1 base and J by 7 bases. CDR3 loop: CASSLNRGVREQYF. As DNA, the CDR3 is TGTGCCAGCAGCTTGAACAGGGGCGTGAGGGAGCAGTACTTC. The whole variable domain, remainder taken from reference TRBV5-5 and TRBJ2-7, is DAGVTQSPTHLIKTRGQQVTLRCSPISGHKSVSWYQQVLGQGPQFIFQYYEKEERGRGNFPDRFSARQFPNYSSELNVNALLLGDSALYLCASSLNRGVREQYFGPGTRLTVT.

The V call is TRBV6-1, the J call TRBJ2-2, with 10 bases aligning to TRBD1. Germline assignment: CDR1 MNHNS and CDR2 SASEGT. This CDR3 is 18 amino acids long. Trimming cost V 3 bases and J 0 bases; bases outside gene matches: 7. The CDR3 reads CASSEPGQGFPNTGELFF. Here the CDR3 DNA reads TGTGCCAGCAGTGAGCCGGGACAGGGGTTTCCGAACACCGGGGAGCTGTTTTTT.

The CDR3 loop is CASSSGQGASGNTIYF. CDR3 coding DNA: TGTGCCAGCAGCTCGGGACAGGGGGCCTCTGGAAACACCATATATTTT. The J gene is TRBJ1-3, the V gene TRBV5-4; 12 bases fit TRBD1. The V and J ends lost 3 bases and 0 bases, in that order; junction bases with no gene match: 1. The CDR3 is 16 residues long. Germline CDR1 and CDR2: SGHNT and YYREEE (reference sequence).

The V gene is TRBV13, the J gene TRBJ2-2, with a weak D call TRBD2 (6 bases). The germline V gene encodes CDR1 PRHDT and CDR2 FYEKMQ (reference sequence). V lost 5 bases, J lost 4 bases, and 8 bases lay in between. The CDR3 covers 13 residues. CDR3 residues: CASSPGGTGELFF. The CDR3 nucleotides are TGTGCCAGCAGCCCCGGGGGCACCGGGGAGCTGTTTTTT.